This T cell receptor beta chain came from a study of T-cell reconstitution after alpha-beta-depleted transplantation in children. Study findings and constraints: About two months after transplant, alpha-beta T cells reportedly came from several hundred expanded graft clones. Hyperexpanded clones declined; after one year, newly produced T cells mostly supplied diversity. TCRbeta diversity was high at day 60 in some patients (a result of surviving recipient T cells and thymic progenitors).

The germline gives CDR1 MGHRA, CDR2 YSYEKL. V shed 6 bases and J 5 bases; nucleotides not matched to a gene: 9. The CDR3 runs 14 residues. Construction of the TCRbeta library involved unique molecular identifiers. From the PCR reads, TCRdb called clonotypes with MiXCR, one entry per CDR3 protein. Of some 290,000 distinct CDR3 sequences detected, about a quarter appear once; the ten largest clones hold roughly 11%. This clonotype was seen more than once but under ten times. Its target is unknown. This receptor was identified in a male patient younger than 18 who had a stem cell transplant for acute lymphoblastic leukemia, so the T cells may come from the graft donor. V and J are TRBV4-1 and TRBJ1-1; TRBD1 aligns across 7 bases. The sample consisted of PBMCs, mostly from graft donor cells, taken 180 days after TCRalphabeta/CD19-depleted stem cell transplant. The CDR3 DNA is TGCGCCAGCAGGAAGACAGGGTGGGTAACTGAAGCTTTCTTT. This translates into CASRKTGWVTEAFF.